This TCR beta chain stems from a study of blood T cell repertoires in COVID-19. About the research overall: T cells, B-cell-depleted T cells, or PBMCs provided the cDNA or gDNA that served as material.

Between the trimmed V and J ends, which lost 5 bases and 6 bases, there was a span of 10 bases. The CDR3 runs 12 residues. CDR1 and CDR2 from the germline V gene are MNHNS and SASEGT. Under the authors' procedure: Reference gene primer amplification yielded estimated nucleated cell counts. TCRdb's table, derived via immunoSEQ multiplex PCR, lists solely in-frame clones and lacks some. From that table come the V and J calls and clone size; the DNA was used to work out D and trimming. Of a few hundred thousand clones listed, roughly nine tenths are singletons. The receptor's source is a man aged 18 to 29 with active or convalescent COVID-19. Sequenced material: peripheral blood. The chain couples TRBV6-1 to TRBJ1-2, with a tentative D call TRBD1 (6 bases). The DNA for the CDR3 is TGTGCCAGCAGTTCGTCAGGGGATGGCTACACCTTC. Amino acids: CASSSSGDGYTF.